This is a list of T cell receptor beta chains from one sample in a study of blood T cell repertoires in COVID-19. Sequencing used immunoSEQ multiplex PCR; TCRdb keeps in-frame clones, though not all of them. The sample has around 170,000 clones, roughly 82% seen once. Sequenced material: PBMCs or T cells enriched from blood (not recorded which). These receptors all come from a woman aged 30 to 39 who had recovered from COVID-19. The CDR3 runs from the conserved cysteine through the conserved F or W. Each record gives: D gene, V gene, J gene, clone size, CDR3 protein, CDR3 DNA. A D gene is named only where the DNA matches it firmly. For some rows the clone size is stated as once, few or many, or as a class when expanded; others skip it.

>.|TRBV9|TRBJ1-6|.
CASSGGGSPLHF
TGTGCCAGCAGCGGCGGGGGTTCACCCCTCCACTTT
>.|TRBV11-2|TRBJ2-1|.
CASSPPGLALDEQFF
TGTGCCAGCAGCCCCCCCGGGCTAGCGTTAGATGAGCAGTTCTTC
>.|TRBV6-1|TRBJ1-3|.
CASSETISGNTIYF
TGTGCCAGCAGTGAAACTATCTCTGGAAACACCATATATTTT
>.|TRBV4-1|TRBJ2-6|.
CASSQDRGSGANVLTF
TGCGCCAGCAGCCAAGATCGAGGTTCTGGGGCCAACGTCCTGACTTTC
>.|TRBV11-2|TRBJ1-1|.
CASSLGQTMNTEAFF
TGTGCCAGCAGCTTAGGACAGACAATGAACACTGAAGCTTTCTTT
>.|TRBV29-1|TRBJ1-2|.
CSVETGNYGYTF
TGCAGCGTTGAAACAGGGAACTATGGCTACACCTTC
>.|TRBV6-5|TRBJ2-5|.
CASSYSAGVGETQYF
TGTGCCAGCAGTTACTCGGCAGGGGTTGGCGAGACCCAGTACTTC
>.|TRBV3-1/TRBV3-2|TRBJ2-1|.
CASSQASDGSLRGEQFF
TGTGCCAGCAGCCAAGCTTCGGACGGGAGTTTACGTGGTGAGCAGTTCTTC
>TRBD1|TRBV27|TRBJ2-7|.
CASRRRQGSESYEQYF
TGTGCCAGCAGACGTCGACAGGGGAGTGAATCCTACGAGCAGTACTTC
>TRBD1|TRBV7-9|TRBJ2-5|.
CASRIVDRAQQETQYF
TGTGCCAGCAGGATCGTAGACAGGGCCCAGCAAGAGACCCAGTACTTC
>.|TRBV28|TRBJ2-7|.
CASKDSYYEQYF
TGTGCCAGCAAGGACAGCTACTACGAGCAGTACTTC
>TRBD1|TRBV19|TRBJ2-7|.
CASSEPGQPYEQYF
TGTGCCAGTAGCGAGCCGGGACAGCCCTACGAGCAGTACTTC
>TRBD2|TRBV6-5|TRBJ2-7|.
CALGPRGRLGEQYF
TGTGCCCTCGGCCCACGCGGGAGATTGGGAGAGCAGTACTTC
>TRBD2|TRBV3-1/TRBV3-2|TRBJ2-3|.
CASSQDETGGSVNTQYF
TGTGCCAGCAGCCAAGATGAGACGGGAGGGTCAGTTAATACGCAGTATTTT
>TRBD2|TRBV28|TRBJ2-1|once
CASSYGLAGDPSSYNEQFF
TGTGCCAGCAGTTATGGACTAGCGGGAGACCCGAGCTCCTACAATGAGCAGTTCTTC
>TRBD1|TRBV5-1|TRBJ2-7|.
CASSLGGTGNYEQYF
TGCGCCAGCAGCTTGGGAGGGACAGGGAACTACGAGCAGTACTTC
>.|TRBV6-4|TRBJ2-1|.
CASSDGVGVLEQFF
TGTGCCAGCAGTGACGGCGTAGGGGTACTTGAGCAGTTCTTC
>.|TRBV12-2|TRBJ2-5|.
CASRFLRELQETQYF
TGTGCAAGTCGCTTCTTGCGGGAGCTCCAAGAGACCCAGTACTTC
>TRBD1|TRBV28|TRBJ2-3|.
CASTKGPGQITDTQYF
TGTGCCAGCACTAAGGGCCCGGGACAGATCACAGATACGCAGTATTTT
>.|TRBV27|TRBJ2-4|.
CASSDRQTLAKNIQYF
TGTGCCAGCAGTGACCGACAGACACTAGCCAAAAACATTCAGTACTTC
>TRBD2|TRBV27|TRBJ2-7|.
CASSQNSGRAPYEQYF
TGTGCCAGCAGTCAGAATAGCGGGAGGGCCCCCTACGAGCAGTACTTC
>TRBD2|TRBV18|TRBJ2-2|.
CASSLNGLAANTGELFF
TGTGCCAGCTCCCTAAATGGACTAGCGGCGAACACCGGGGAGCTGTTTTTT
>TRBD2|TRBV14|TRBJ2-1|.
CASSPFGRARNEQFF
TGTGCCAGCAGCCCCTTCGGGAGGGCCCGAAATGAGCAGTTCTTC
>TRBD2|TRBV7-9|TRBJ2-1|.
CASSPSGRGNNEQFF
TGTGCCAGCAGCCCTAGCGGGAGAGGGAACAATGAGCAGTTCTTC
>.|TRBV7-2|TRBJ2-1|.
CASSLGGLMTMKQFF
TGTGCCAGCAGCTTAGGGGGACTGATGACAATGAAGCAGTTCTTC
>.|TRBV5-1|TRBJ2-1|.
CASCPSRDEQFF
TGCGCCAGCTGTCCCTCGCGCGATGAGCAGTTCTTC
>.|TRBV7-9|TRBJ2-1|.
CASSLGRLGDNEQFF
TGTGCCAGCAGCTTAGGTCGTCTAGGGGACAATGAGCAGTTCTTC
>.|TRBV28|TRBJ1-3|.
CASSLVTGTGNTIYF
TGTGCCAGCAGTTTAGTTACAGGGACTGGAAACACCATATATTTT
>TRBD1|TRBV2|TRBJ1-2|.
CASSGNRGDTF
TGTGCCAGCAGTGGGAACAGGGGGGACACCTTC